Here is one T cell receptor (beta chain) with its context. Its antigen is not known. These data come from a study of cytomegalovirus exposure and HLA in healthy donors. At the level of the study: Earlier work reported approximately 110 million unique TCR beta sequences from 150 million to 200 million T cells. Findings and caveats of the study: About 90% or about 30% of the time was how often most TCR beta V segments were productive, according to an earlier analysis.

The PCR made use of 60 Vbeta and 13 Jbeta primers. TCRdb's table, derived via immunoSEQ multiplex PCR, lists solely in-frame clones and lacks some. The table shows roughly 160,000 clones, with roughly 82% occurring only once. The CDR3 is made up of 14 amino acids. Germline CDR1 and CDR2: PRHDT and FYEKMQ (reference sequence). Trimming removed 6 bases from V and 7 bases from J; junction bases left unmatched: 6. The chain links TRBV13 to TRBJ1-6; 7 positions match TRBD1. Sequencing input: PBMCs. The clonotype was recovered from a woman aged 25 to 39 in good health and CMV-seronegative. The CDR3 loop is CASSLDRSNSPLHF. Written as DNA, the CDR3 is TGTGCCAGCAGTTTGGACAGGAGCAATTCACCCCTCCACTTT. The whole variable domain, remainder taken from reference TRBV13 and TRBJ1-6, is AAGVIQSPRHLIKEKRETATLKCYPIPRHDTVYWYQQGPGQDPQFLISFYEKMQSDKGSIPDRFSAQQFSDYHSELNMSSLELGDSALYFCASSLDRSNSPLHFGNGTRLTVT.